This T cell receptor (beta chain) was identified in a study of OX40 agonist ivuxolimab in advanced cancers. Study context: All patients had ivuxolimab intravenously every 2 weeks at 0.01 to 10 mg/kg.

Profiled with immunoSEQ multiplex PCR; TCRdb holds only in-frame clones, not every one. The sample shows tens of thousands of clones, roughly 80% of them seen only once. The CDR3 extends over 16 amino acids. CDR1 is LNHDA, CDR2 SQIVND, per germline (reference sequence). The V gene end was trimmed by 1 base and the J gene end by 4 bases; junction bases not matched to a gene: 9. Worth noting for this clone: The missing conserved phenylalanine or tryptophan at the end of this CDR3 makes a read error likely.

This receptor was obtained from an adult with an advanced solid tumor such as melanoma, head and neck, liver or kidney cancer. The chain combines TRBV19 with TRBJ1-2; 7 nucleotides line up with TRBD1. Material: CD4+ or CD8+ T cells sorted from blood, obtained in a trial of the OX40 agonist ivuxolimab. This CDR3 reads CASSIGSRGSGYGYTL. DNA of the CDR3: TGTGCCAGTAGTATAGGCTCCAGGGGGTCGGGCTATGGCTACACCCTC.